This T cell receptor (beta chain) was identified during a study of tumor and adjacent non-tumor tissue in lung cancer. RNA was extracted from bulk tissue without any cell sorting. This non-tumor lung sample came from over 3 cm beyond the tumor edge. The CDR3 loop spans 17 amino acids. From germline, CDR1 is SGHDT and CDR2 YYEEEE. A modified ARM-PCR protocol with three rounds of nested PCR amplified TCRbeta. One entry per CDR3 protein results from TCRdb running MiXCR on the multiplex PCR reads. The repertoire holds some 100,000 distinct CDR3 sequences, with more than 80% as singletons. As for this clonotype: At one of its ends the junction is not consistent with the germline gene, which may arise from a read error.

J is TRBJ1-2 and V is TRBV5-6; TRBD1 is a possible D gene (6 bases). The sequence was obtained from a man between 60 and 75 years old with small cell lung cancer. The sequenced material came from distant non-tumor lung tissue. In DNA, the CDR3 is TGTGCCAGCAGCTCTAACGACGCGTACAGGGCTGAAAGGGGCTACACTTTC. Translation gives CASSSNDAYRAERGYTF.